Listed here are 9 T cell receptor beta chains from one sample, sequenced in a study of cytomegalovirus exposure and HLA in healthy donors. Primers: 60 Vbeta forward and 13 Jbeta reverse. Some clones are missing from TCRdb's copy, which holds only in-frame ones; the method was immunoSEQ multiplex PCR. The sample lists approximately 190,000 clones; 75% to 90% were seen once. Material for sequencing was PBMCs. The receptors were gathered from a man between 40 and 49 years old in good health and CMV-seropositive.

A word on this clone: This specimen includes other DNA sequences encoding the same CDR3. The rearrangement links TRBV9 to TRBJ2-1; 8 bases match TRBD1. This CDR3 spans 17 amino acids. Germline V CDR1 and CDR2: SGDLS, YYNGEE. V dropped 0 bases and J dropped 2; count of bases not matched to a gene: 7. The CDR3 here is CASSVGVTGVAYNEQFF. The CDR3 DNA reads as TGTGCCAGCAGCGTAGGGGTGACAGGGGTCGCCTACAATGAGCAGTTCTTC.

This rearrangement joins TRBV30 to TRBJ1-2; D unclear. V lost 8 bases, J lost 2 bases, and 12 bases lay in between. Per the germline V gene, CDR1 is GTSNPN and CDR2 is SVGIG (reference sequence). The CDR3 is 12 amino acids. The DNA for the CDR3 is TGTGCCGGGCGACGGTCGAACTATGGCTACACCTTC. Residues: CAGRRSNYGYTF.

This clone came up once. V usage is TRBV10-2 and J usage is TRBJ1-1; 8 bases match TRBD1. In germline, CDR1 is WSHSY, CDR2 SAAADI. V trimming: 4 bases; J trimming: 7 bases; junction bases outside the gene matches: 11. The CDR3 spans 15 residues. The CDR3 region has the DNA TGCGCCAGCAGTGCTGAGCAGGGGGCTAGGTTTGAAGCTTTCTTT. Protein: CASSAEQGARFEAFF.

In regard to this clone: The junction differs from germline at one of its ends, possibly a read error. The chain couples TRBV7-2 to TRBJ2-5; maybe TRBD1 (6 bases). There are 12 residues in the CDR3. The germline V gene encodes CDR1 SGHTA and CDR2 FQGNSA. The CDR3 loop reads CASSSPGTTLHF. CDR3 nucleotides: TGTGCCAGCAGCTCCCCCGGGACAACTCTACACTTC.

This chain connects TRBV10-3 to TRBJ1-1; possible D gene TRBD1, 6 bases. The CDR3 sequence is 14 residues long. Germline V gene sequence: CDR1 ENHRY, CDR2 SYGVKD. The V gene lost 4 bases and the J gene lost 5 bases, with 14 bases spanning the gap. The DNA of the CDR3 is TGTGCCATCAGTGGAACAGGGCGGGGGACTGAAGCTTTCTTT. Translating gives CAISGTGRGTEAFF.

This clone appeared a single time. The chain carries TRBV7-2 and TRBJ2-5; the match to TRBD1 covers 11 bases. The junction had 10 bases not matched to a gene; V was cut back by 5 bases and J by 2 bases. This CDR3 has 17 residues. From germline, CDR1 is SGHTA and CDR2 FQGNSA. CDR3 sequence reads: CASSGLWDRGSQETQYF. For the CDR3, the DNA is TGTGCCAGCAGCGGTCTATGGGACAGGGGGAGTCAAGAGACCCAGTACTTC.

The chain uses TRBV27 and TRBJ2-3, with D maybe TRBD2 (6 bases). Trimming cost V 0 bases and J 4 bases, with 17 bases left between them. CDR3 size: 17 residues. CDR1 and CDR2 (germline): MNHEY, SMNVEV (reference sequence). The CDR3 DNA is TGTGCCAGCAGTTTATCCGCGCGTGGGGGGAAGCCAGATACGCAGTATTTT. It is translated as CASSLSARGGKPDTQYF.

The rearrangement links TRBV28 to TRBJ2-7, with D possibly being TRBD2 (5 bases). This CDR3 has 14 residues. V was clipped by 11 bases and J by 0 bases, with 17 bases between them. The germline V gene has CDR1 MDHEN and CDR2 SYDVKM. The CDR3 spells CASYSSGTSYEQYF. CDR3 DNA: TGTGCCTCCTACTCAAGCGGTACCTCCTACGAGCAGTACTTC.

This chain links TRBV29-1 with TRBJ2-1, with D tentatively TRBD1 (6 bases). Germline CDR1 is SQVTM and CDR2 is ANQGSEA. Trimming removed 2 bases at V and 1 base at J, with 15 bases between. The CDR3 length is 16 residues. The CDR3, as DNA: TGCAGCGTTGAAACAGGGATGGCTACATCCTACAATGAGCAGTTCTTC. Its translation is CSVETGMATSYNEQFF.